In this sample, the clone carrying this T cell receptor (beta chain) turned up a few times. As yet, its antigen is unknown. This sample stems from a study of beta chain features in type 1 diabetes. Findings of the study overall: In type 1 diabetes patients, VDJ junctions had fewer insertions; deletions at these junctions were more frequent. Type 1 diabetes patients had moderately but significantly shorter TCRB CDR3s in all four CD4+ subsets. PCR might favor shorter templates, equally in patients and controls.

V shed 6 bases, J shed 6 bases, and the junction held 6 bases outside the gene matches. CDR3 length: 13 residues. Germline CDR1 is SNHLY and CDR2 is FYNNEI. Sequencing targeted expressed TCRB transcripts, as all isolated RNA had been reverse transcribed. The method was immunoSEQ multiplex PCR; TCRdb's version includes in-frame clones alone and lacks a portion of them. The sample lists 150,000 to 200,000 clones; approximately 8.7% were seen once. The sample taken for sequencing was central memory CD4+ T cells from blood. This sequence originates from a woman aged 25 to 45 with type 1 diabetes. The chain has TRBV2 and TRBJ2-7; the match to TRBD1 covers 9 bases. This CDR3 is CASSVGTGFEQYF. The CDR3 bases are TGTGCCAGCAGCGTCGGGACAGGGTTCGAGCAGTACTTC. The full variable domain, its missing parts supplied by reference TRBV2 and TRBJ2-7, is EPEVTQTPSHQVTQMGQEVILRCVPISNHLYFYWYRQILGQKVEFLVSFYNNEISEKSEIFDDQFSVERPDGSNFTLKIRSTKLEDSAMYFCASSVGTGFEQYFGPGTRLTVT.